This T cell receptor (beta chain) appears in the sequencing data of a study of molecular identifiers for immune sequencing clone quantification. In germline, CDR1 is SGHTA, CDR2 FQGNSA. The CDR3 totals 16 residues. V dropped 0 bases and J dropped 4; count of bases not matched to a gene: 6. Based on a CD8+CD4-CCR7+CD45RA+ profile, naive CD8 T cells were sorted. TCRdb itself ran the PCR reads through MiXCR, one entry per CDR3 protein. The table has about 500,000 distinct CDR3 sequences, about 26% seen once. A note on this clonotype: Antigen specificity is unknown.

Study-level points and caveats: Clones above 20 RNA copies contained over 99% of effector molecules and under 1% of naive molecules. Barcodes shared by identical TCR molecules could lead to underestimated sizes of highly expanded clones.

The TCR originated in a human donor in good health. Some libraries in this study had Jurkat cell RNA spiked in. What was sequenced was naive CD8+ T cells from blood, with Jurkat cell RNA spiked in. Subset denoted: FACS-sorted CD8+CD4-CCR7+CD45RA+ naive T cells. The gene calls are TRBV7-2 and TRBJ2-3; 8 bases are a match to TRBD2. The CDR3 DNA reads TGTGCCAGCAGCTTAGCGATCGGGGGGGTATCAGATACGCAGTATTTT. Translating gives CASSLAIGGVSDTQYF. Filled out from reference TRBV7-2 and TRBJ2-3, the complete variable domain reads GAGVSQSPSNKVTEKGKDVELRCDPISGHTALYWYRQSLGQGLEFLIYFQGNSAPDKSGLPSDRFSAERTGGSVSTLTIQRTQQEDSAVYLCASSLAIGGVSDTQYFGPGTRLTVL.